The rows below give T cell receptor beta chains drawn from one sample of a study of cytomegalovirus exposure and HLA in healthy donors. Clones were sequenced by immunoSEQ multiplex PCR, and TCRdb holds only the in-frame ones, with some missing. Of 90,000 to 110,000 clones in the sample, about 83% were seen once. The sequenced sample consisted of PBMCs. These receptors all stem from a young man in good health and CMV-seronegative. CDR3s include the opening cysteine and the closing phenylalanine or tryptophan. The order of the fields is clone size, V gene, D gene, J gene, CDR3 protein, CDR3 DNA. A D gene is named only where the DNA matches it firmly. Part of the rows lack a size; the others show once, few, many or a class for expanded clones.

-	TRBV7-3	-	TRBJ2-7	CASSSNGGEYEQYF	TGTGCCAGCAGCTCCAACGGGGGTGAATACGAGCAGTACTTC
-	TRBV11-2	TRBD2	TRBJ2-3	CASSPGLAGPSDTQYF	TGTGCCAGCAGCCCCGGACTAGCGGGACCGTCAGATACGCAGTATTTT
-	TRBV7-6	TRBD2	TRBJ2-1	CASSGRGAYNEQFF	TGTGCCAGCAGCGGTCGGGGGGCCTACAATGAGCAGTTCTTC
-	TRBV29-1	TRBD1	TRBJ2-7	CSAHRGRDEQYF	TGCAGCGCTCACAGGGGGCGGGACGAGCAGTACTTC
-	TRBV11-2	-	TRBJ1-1	CASSLDGAAFF	TGTGCCAGCAGCTTAGACGGTGCGGCTTTCTTT
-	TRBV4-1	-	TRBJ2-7	CASSLRGLGYEQYF	TGCGCCAGCAGCTTGAGAGGGTTAGGCTACGAGCAGTACTTC
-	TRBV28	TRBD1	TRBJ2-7	CASSLGIGTGANVPLYEQYF	TGTGCCAGCAGTTTAGGTATTGGGACAGGGGCTAATGTTCCCCTCTACGAGCAGTACTTC
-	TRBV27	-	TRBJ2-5	CASFKIEETQYF	TGTGCCAGCTTTAAAATCGAAGAGACCCAGTACTTC
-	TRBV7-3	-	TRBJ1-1	CASSLTGSTEAFF	TGTGCCAGCAGCCTTACAGGGTCCACTGAAGCTTTCTTT
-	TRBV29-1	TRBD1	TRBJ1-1	CSVEGQVNTEAFF	TGCAGCGTCGAAGGACAGGTGAACACTGAAGCTTTCTTT
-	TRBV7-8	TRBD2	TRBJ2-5	CASDLAGNTETQYF	TGTGCCAGCGACCTAGCGGGAAATACGGAGACCCAGTACTTC
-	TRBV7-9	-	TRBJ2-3	CASSSSRELDTQYF	TGTGCCAGCAGCTCGTCGAGAGAGTTAGATACGCAGTATTTT
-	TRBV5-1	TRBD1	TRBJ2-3	CASSLEGQAFTDTQYF	TGCGCCAGCAGCTTGGAGGGACAGGCATTCACAGATACGCAGTATTTT
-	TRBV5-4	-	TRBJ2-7	CASSPAPSRDYEQYF	TGTGCCAGCAGCCCCGCTCCGAGCAGGGATTACGAGCAGTACTTC
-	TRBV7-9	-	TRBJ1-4	CASSLHQGNLFF	TGTGCCAGCAGCTTGCATCAGGGGAATCTGTTTTTT
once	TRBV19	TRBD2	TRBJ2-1	CASTGLAGATSYNEQFF	TGTGCCAGTACAGGACTAGCGGGAGCCACCTCCTACAATGAGCAGTTCTTC
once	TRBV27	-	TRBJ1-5	CASTGGRVNNQPQHF	TGTGCCAGCACCGGGGGGCGGGTAAATAATCAGCCCCAGCATTTT
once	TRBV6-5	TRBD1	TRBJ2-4	CASSPNRDRENIQYF	TGTGCCAGCAGTCCCAACCGGGACAGGGAGAACATTCAGTACTTC
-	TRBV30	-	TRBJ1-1	CALKEGGTEAFF	TGTGCCCTCAAGGAGGGTGGCACTGAAGCTTTCTTT
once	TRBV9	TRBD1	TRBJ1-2	CASSVAEGQGDGYTF	TGTGCCAGCAGCGTAGCAGAGGGACAGGGAGATGGCTACACCTTC
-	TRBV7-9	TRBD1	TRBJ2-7	CASSPGTGGVPYEQYF	TGTGCCAGCAGCCCTGGGACAGGGGGCGTCCCCTACGAGCAGTACTTC
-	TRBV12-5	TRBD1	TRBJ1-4	CASGRTGQGWEKLFF	TGTGCTAGTGGTCGAACTGGACAGGGTTGGGAAAAACTGTTTTTT
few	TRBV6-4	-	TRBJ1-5	CASSPGQTNQPQHF	TGTGCCAGCAGTCCCGGACAGACCAATCAGCCCCAGCATTTT
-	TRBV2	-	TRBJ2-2	CASSPLRRGLGTGELFF	TGTGCCAGCAGCCCCCTTCGGAGGGGTTTAGGAACCGGGGAGCTGTTTTTT
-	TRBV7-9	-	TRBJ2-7	CASSLTGSSYEQYF	TGTGCCAGCAGCCTTACAGGGAGTTCCTACGAGCAGTACTTC
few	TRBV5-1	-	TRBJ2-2	CASSSGNTGELFF	TGCGCCAGCAGCTCCGGGAACACCGGGGAGCTGTTTTTT
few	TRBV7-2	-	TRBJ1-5	CASRTIQPQHF	TGTGCCAGCAGAACAATTCAGCCCCAGCATTTT
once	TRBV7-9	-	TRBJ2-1	CASSLVGPSSYNEQFF	TGTGCCAGCAGCTTAGTTGGTCCTTCCAGCTACAATGAGCAGTTCTTC
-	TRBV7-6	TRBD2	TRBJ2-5	CASSTVAGAGPETQYF	TGTGCCAGCAGCACTGTAGCGGGAGCGGGGCCTGAGACCCAGTACTTC
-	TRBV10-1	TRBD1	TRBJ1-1	CALADRVNTEAFF	TGCGCCCTGGCCGACAGGGTTAACACTGAAGCTTTCTTT
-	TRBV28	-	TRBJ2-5	CASSLPAGNSQETQYF	TGTGCCAGCAGTTTACCAGCCGGGAACTCACAAGAGACCCAGTACTTC
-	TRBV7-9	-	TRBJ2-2	CASSSTDRNTGELFF	TGTGCCAGCAGCTCCACGGACAGGAACACCGGGGAGCTGTTTTTT
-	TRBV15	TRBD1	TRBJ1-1	CATSRTGVGNTEAFF	TGTGCCACCAGCAGAACAGGGGTTGGGAACACTGAAGCTTTCTTT
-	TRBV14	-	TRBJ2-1	CASSQYPPGTSYNEQFF	TGTGCCAGCAGCCAATATCCACCGGGGACTTCATACAATGAGCAGTTCTTC
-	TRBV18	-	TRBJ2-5	CASSPLETQYF	TGTGCCAGCTCACCCCTGGAGACCCAGTACTTC
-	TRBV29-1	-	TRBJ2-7	CSGLKQDSYEQYF	TGCAGCGGATTAAAGCAGGATTCCTACGAGCAGTACTTC
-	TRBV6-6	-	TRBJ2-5	CASSYGQGQETQYF	TGTGCCAGCAGTTACGGCCAGGGTCAGGAGACCCAGTACTTC
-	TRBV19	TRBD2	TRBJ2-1	CASSAPGLDDEQFF	TGTGCCAGTAGTGCCCCAGGACTAGATGATGAGCAGTTCTTC
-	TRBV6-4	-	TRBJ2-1	CASSDALGSPYNEQFF	TGTGCCAGCAGTGACGCTTTAGGGAGCCCCTACAATGAGCAGTTCTTC
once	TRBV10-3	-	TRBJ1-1	CAIRLGSDTEAFF	TGTGCCATCAGATTAGGGAGTGACACTGAAGCTTTCTTT
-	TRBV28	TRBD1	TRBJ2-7	CASSTLVTGGSYEQYF	TGTGCCAGCAGTACTCTTGTGACAGGGGGCTCCTACGAGCAGTACTTC
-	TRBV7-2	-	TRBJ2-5	CASSLGGRETQYF	TGTGCCAGCAGCTTAGGAGGGCGGGAGACCCAGTACTTC
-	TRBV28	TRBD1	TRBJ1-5	CASSLPGGNQPQHF	TGTGCCAGCAGTTTGCCAGGGGGGAATCAGCCCCAGCATTTT